Given below is one T cell receptor beta chain in context. This sample is drawn from a study of cytomegalovirus exposure and HLA in healthy donors. A multiplex PCR was run with 60 Vbeta primers and 13 Jbeta primers. TCRdb's copy holds only in-frame clones and misses some; the assay was immunoSEQ multiplex PCR. The table lists 100,000 to 150,000 clones, 74% of them singletons. Germline lookup yields CDR1 SGHRS and CDR2 YFSETQ. Trimming removed 5 bases from V and 5 bases from J, with 22 bases in between. CDR3 length: 17 residues. The specimen sequenced was PBMCs. This TCR was sampled from a woman aged 45-60 years in good health and CMV-seropositive. V usage is TRBV5-1 and J usage is TRBJ2-2, with a tentative D call TRBD1 (6 bases). CDR3 coding DNA: TGCGCCAGCAGTACGGAGTTAGGACAGATGGGAACCGGGGAGCTGTTTTTT. This codes for CASSTELGQMGTGELFF.